This TCR beta chain was found in a study of blood T cell repertoires in COVID-19. Study background: Collection of acute and convalescent COVID-19 samples took place in the United States, Italy and Spain. T cells, B-cell-depleted T cells, or PBMCs provided the cDNA or gDNA that served as material.

As handled by the study authors: Counts of nucleated cells, estimated from reference gene primer amplification, were obtained. Only in-frame clones appear in the TCRdb table, and some are missing; sequencing was by immunoSEQ multiplex PCR. Clonal size and the V and J genes are those of that table, whereas D and trimming came from the DNA. The sample records over 150,000 clones, roughly 80% being singletons. Trimming stripped 2 bases from V and 6 bases from J, with 8 bases between. From germline, CDR1 is SQVTM and CDR2 ANQGSEA. The CDR3 extends over 12 amino acids. The TCR originated in a man in his 70s with active or convalescent COVID-19. This chain uses TRBV29-1 with TRBJ2-4, with no clear D. Source material: peripheral blood. CDR3 loop: CSVEIYRNIQYF. The CDR3 bases are TGCAGCGTTGAAATCTACAGAAACATTCAGTACTTC.